Here is one TCR beta chain with its context. This clone's antigen is unknown. The input lacks base qualities; no much larger clone sits a single base away. This sample is drawn from a study of blood T cell repertoires in COVID-19 (dated by TCRdb to 2020 to 2021). For the study in its entirety: Collaborator samples came from the United States, Italy and Spain and covered acute and convalescent phases of COVID-19. The dataset comprised deeply sampled blood TCRbeta repertoires from subjects exposed to, actively infected with, or recovered from COVID-19. The repertoires were made available in a free public database intended to serve as a resource for research on the immune response to SARS-CoV-2. Nearly every sample came with metadata listing a de-identified subject ID, COVID-19 status, age in years and sex. The samples were drawn from the first 160 participants of the ongoing ImmuneRACE study and from 950 to 1,500 subjects provided by 6 global collaborators. Where available, HLA class I and class II types were taken from metadata supplied by the sample provider and were not determined by assay-based typing. The prospective study material was composed of cDNA or gDNA derived from T cells, B-cell-depleted T cells, or PBMCs. Overall study results and their limits: Clinical and demographic metadata were provided uncurated, with the amount varying by source and participant.

TCRbeta CDR3 regions were amplified from genomic DNA by means of the immunoSEQ Assay, a bias-controlled multiplex PCR. The paper's processing steps were these. The number of nucleated cells in each sample was estimated by amplification of reference gene primers within the assay. To quantify the absolute abundance of each unique TCRbeta CDR3 rearrangement, sequence reads were collapsed and filtered. For each sample, productive Simpson clonality was calculated as the square root of Simpson's diversity index across productive rearrangements. In TCRdb, the immuneACCESS table is reduced to in-frame sequences with V and J assigned. These tables do not hold every clone; where another copy was compared, an unresolved V gene accounts for under half, and the others remain unexplained. D and trimming were read from the DNA, whereas the V and J calls and clone size are those reported in that table. The sample data list 430,000 or so clones, and 70% to 90% of these were observed just once. The ten largest clones take up 0.8% to 1% of the sample.

At one collaborating source in Seattle, patients were enrolled during active infection and were followed longitudinally through the course of disease. Each collaborating institution followed its own protocols to collect whole blood in K2EDTA tubes. For TCRbeta analysis, collaborators shipped samples as frozen whole blood, isolated PBMCs, or DNA extracted from either of those sample types. The material sequenced was peripheral blood. The receptor was derived from a man younger than 35 with COVID-19, enrolled during active disease.

The sequence in DNA is TGTGCCACCAGTGATTCCCGGACAGGTTGGAACACCGGGGAGCTGTTTTTT. The resulting protein is CATSDSRTGWNTGELFF. The chain employs TRBV24-1 and TRBJ2-2; 7 nucleotides in the junction match TRBD1. The germline V gene specifies KGHDR as CDR1 and SFDVKD as CDR2. CDR3 length: 17 amino acids, cysteine to phenylalanine. The only DNA kept is the CDR3, 51 bases in frame from the first base. The V end gives up 2 bases and the J end 1 base, leaving 6 bases in the junction not matched to a gene.